This is a list of T cell receptor beta chains from one sample in a study of OX40 agonist ivuxolimab in advanced cancers. The method was immunoSEQ multiplex PCR; TCRdb's version includes in-frame clones alone and lacks a portion of them. Of roughly 100,000 clones listed, about nine tenths were seen once; the top ten hold 0.45% to 0.5%. Sample: CD4+ or CD8+ T cells sorted from blood, taken in a trial of the OX40 agonist ivuxolimab. The receptors originated from an adult with an advanced solid tumor such as melanoma, head and neck, liver or kidney cancer. Both conserved end residues are part of each CDR3. The order of the fields is CDR3 DNA, CDR3 protein, D gene, clone size, V gene, J gene. D genes are given only for firm matches. A row's size may be missing; if present it is once, few, many or a size class.

TGTGCCAGCTCCCCAGCCTGGGCAGGGAAGTCCCTTTATAGCACAGATACGCAGTATTTT	CASSPAWAGKSLYSTDTQYF	NA	NA	TRBV18	TRBJ2-3
TGCGCCACAAGCGCCGGGGAGCTGTTTTTT	CATSAGELFF	NA	NA	TRBV10-2	TRBJ2-2
TGCGCCAGCAGCTTGGGGGCCGTTGGCTACACCTTC	CASSLGAVGYTF	NA	NA	TRBV5-1	TRBJ1-2
TGTGCCAGCAGCTCCTTAGCGGGGAGAGATACGCAGTATTTT	CASSSLAGRDTQYF	TRBD2	NA	TRBV7-2	TRBJ2-3
TGTGCCAGCAGTTTATTGGACAGGGACGAGCAGTACTTC	CASSLLDRDEQYF	TRBD1	NA	TRBV28	TRBJ2-7
TGTGCCAGCACCCGAGCGGGGGTTACCGGGGAGCTGTTTTTT	CASTRAGVTGELFF	TRBD2	NA	TRBV5-4	TRBJ2-2
TGTGCCAGCAGTCCGGGGACTATTTCAGAAGCGGGGGAGCAGTACTTC	CASSPGTISEAGEQYF	TRBD2	NA	TRBV27	TRBJ2-7
TGTGCCAGCAGCTTAGAGCCGGGGGCAGCAGATACGCAGTATTTT	CASSLEPGAADTQYF	NA	NA	TRBV7-3	TRBJ2-3
TGCGCCAGCAGCCAAACAGACAGGATACAGCCCCAGCATTTT	CASSQTDRIQPQHF	NA	NA	TRBV4-3	TRBJ1-5
TGTGCCAGCGGGGACAGGGGAGGTGAAAAACTGTTTTTT	CASGDRGGEKLFF	TRBD1	NA	TRBV7-2	TRBJ1-4
TGCAGTGCTAGAGCGAGGGTTGAGTTCTTC	CSARARVEFF	NA	NA	TRBV20-1	TRBJ2-1
TGTGCCAGCAGCCCAAGACAGGGAAGGATGTATGTCGGTGAAGCTTTCTTT	CASSPRQGRMYVGEAFF	TRBD1	NA	TRBV7-2	TRBJ1-1
TGTGCCAGTAGTATTGGTCCTTCCGGCGAAGCTTTCTTT	CASSIGPSGEAFF	NA	NA	TRBV19	TRBJ1-1
TGTGCCAGCAGCTTGACAGGGGGTCAGCCCCAGCATTTT	CASSLTGGQPQHF	TRBD1	once	TRBV6-5	TRBJ1-5
TGTGCCAGCAGTTACTCTCGGGGTGGCTACACCTTC	CASSYSRGGYTF	NA	once	TRBV6-5	TRBJ1-2
TGTGCCAGCAGCTTGGCTCCGGGGGATCGATCGAACACTGAAGCTTTCTTT	CASSLAPGDRSNTEAFF	NA	NA	TRBV7-8	TRBJ1-1
TGTGCCAGCAGCCAAGCTCGGCGGGGTAATGAAAAACTGTTTTTT	CASSQARRGNEKLFF	NA	NA	TRBV14	TRBJ1-4
TGCGCCAGCAGCCAATATAAACTCGGGGTGTCGACAGCTCGAGGCTACACCTTC	CASSQYKLGVSTARGYTF	NA	NA	TRBV4-3	TRBJ1-2